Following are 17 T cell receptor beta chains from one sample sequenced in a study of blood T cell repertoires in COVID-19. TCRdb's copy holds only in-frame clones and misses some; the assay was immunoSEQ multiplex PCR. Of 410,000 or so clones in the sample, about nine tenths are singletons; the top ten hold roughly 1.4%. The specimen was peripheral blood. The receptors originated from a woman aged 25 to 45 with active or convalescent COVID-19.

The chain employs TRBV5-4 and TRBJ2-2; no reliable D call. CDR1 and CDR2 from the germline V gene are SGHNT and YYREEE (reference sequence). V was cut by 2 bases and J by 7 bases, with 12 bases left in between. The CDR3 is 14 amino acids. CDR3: CASSLRQDSGELFF. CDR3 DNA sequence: TGTGCCAGCAGCTTACGGCAGGATAGCGGGGAGCTGTTTTTT.

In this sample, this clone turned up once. CDR3: CASSSPRGTDTQYF. CDR3 nucleotides: TGTGCCAGCAGCTCCCCGCGGGGCACAGATACGCAGTATTTT. The V and J genes are TRBV12-1 and TRBJ2-3; the D call in the table, TRBD2, was not verified against the DNA. TRBV12-1 is marked as a pseudogene. The CDR3 length is 14 residues.

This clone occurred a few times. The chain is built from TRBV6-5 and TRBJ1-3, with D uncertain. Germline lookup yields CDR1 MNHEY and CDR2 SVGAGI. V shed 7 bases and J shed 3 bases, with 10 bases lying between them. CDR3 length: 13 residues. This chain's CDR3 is CASTREYGNTIYF. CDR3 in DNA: TGTGCCAGCACGCGGGAGTATGGAAACACCATATATTTT.

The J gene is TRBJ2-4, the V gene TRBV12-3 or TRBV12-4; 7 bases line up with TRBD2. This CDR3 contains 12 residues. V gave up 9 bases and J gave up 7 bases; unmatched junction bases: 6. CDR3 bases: TGTGCCAGTGCCAGGCGGGAGAACATTCAGTACTTC. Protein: CASARRENIQYF.

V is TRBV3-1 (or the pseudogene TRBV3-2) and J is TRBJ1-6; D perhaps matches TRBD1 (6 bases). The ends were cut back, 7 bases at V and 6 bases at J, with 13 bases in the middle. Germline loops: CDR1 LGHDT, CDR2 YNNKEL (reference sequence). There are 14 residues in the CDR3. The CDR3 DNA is TGTGCCAGCACCATGACAGGTTCTAATTCACCCCTCCACTTT. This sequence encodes CASTMTGSNSPLHF.

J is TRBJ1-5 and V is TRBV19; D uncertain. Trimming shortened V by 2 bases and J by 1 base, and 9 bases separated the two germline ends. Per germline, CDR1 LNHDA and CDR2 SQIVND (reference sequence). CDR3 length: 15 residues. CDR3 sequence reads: CASSIFGESNQPQHF. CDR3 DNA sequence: TGTGCCAGTAGTATATTCGGGGAGAGCAATCAGCCCCAGCATTTT. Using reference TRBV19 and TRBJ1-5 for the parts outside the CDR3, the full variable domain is DGGITQSPKYLFRKEGQNVTLSCEQNLNHDAMYWYRQDPGQGLRLIYYSQIVNDFQKGDIAEGYSVSREKKESFPLTVTSAQKNPTAFYLCASSIFGESNQPQHFGDGTRLSIL.

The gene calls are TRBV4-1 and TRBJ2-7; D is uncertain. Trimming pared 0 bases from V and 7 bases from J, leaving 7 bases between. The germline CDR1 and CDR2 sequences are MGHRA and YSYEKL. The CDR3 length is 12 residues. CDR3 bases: TGCGCCAGCAGCCAAGATCAGGCAGAGCAGTACTTC. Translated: CASSQDQAEQYF.

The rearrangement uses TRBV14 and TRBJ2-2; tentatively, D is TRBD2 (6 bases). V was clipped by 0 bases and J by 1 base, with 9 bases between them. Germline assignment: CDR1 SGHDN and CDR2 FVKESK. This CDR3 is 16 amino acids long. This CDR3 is CASSQEAGWNTGELFF. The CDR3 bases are TGTGCCAGCAGCCAAGAAGCGGGTTGGAACACCGGGGAGCTGTTTTTT.

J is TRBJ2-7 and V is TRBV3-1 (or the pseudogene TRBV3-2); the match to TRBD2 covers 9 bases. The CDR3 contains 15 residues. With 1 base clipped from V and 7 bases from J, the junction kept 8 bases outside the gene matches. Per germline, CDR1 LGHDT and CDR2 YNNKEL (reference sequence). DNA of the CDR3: TGTGCCAGCAGCCAAGCGCCTAGCGGGAAGAGGGAGCAGTACTTC. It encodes CASSQAPSGKREQYF.

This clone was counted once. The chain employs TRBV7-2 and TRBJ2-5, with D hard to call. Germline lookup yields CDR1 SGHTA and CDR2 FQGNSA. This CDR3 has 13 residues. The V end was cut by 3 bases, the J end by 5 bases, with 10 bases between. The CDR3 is CASSLNSPETQYF. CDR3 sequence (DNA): TGTGCCAGCAGCTTGAACAGCCCGGAGACCCAGTACTTC.

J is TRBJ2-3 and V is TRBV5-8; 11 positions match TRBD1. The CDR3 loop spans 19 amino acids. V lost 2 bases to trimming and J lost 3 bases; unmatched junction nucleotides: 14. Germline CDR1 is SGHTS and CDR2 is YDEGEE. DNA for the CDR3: TGTGCCAGCAGCTTTTTTGGACAGGGGGCCGGGGCGGGGACAGATACGCAGTATTTT. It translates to CASSFFGQGAGAGTDTQYF. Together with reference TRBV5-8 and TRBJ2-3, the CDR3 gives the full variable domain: EAGVTQSPTHLIKTRGQQATLRCSPISGHTSVYWYQQALGLGLQFLLWYDEGEERNRGNFPPRFSGRQFPNYSSELNVNALELEDSALYLCASSFFGQGAGAGTDTQYFGPGTRLTVL.

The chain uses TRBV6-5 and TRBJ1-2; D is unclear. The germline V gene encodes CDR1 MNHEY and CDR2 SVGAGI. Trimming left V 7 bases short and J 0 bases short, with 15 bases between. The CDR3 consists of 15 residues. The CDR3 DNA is TGTGCCAGCACCCCTCCCCAGGTTCCTAACTATGGCTACACCTTC. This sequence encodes CASTPPQVPNYGYTF.

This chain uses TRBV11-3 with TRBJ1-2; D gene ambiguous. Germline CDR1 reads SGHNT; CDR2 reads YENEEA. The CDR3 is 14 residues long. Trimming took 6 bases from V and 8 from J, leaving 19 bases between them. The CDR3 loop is CASSSHIPRWGYTF. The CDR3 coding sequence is TGTGCCAGCAGTTCACATATTCCACGTTGGGGCTACACCTTC.

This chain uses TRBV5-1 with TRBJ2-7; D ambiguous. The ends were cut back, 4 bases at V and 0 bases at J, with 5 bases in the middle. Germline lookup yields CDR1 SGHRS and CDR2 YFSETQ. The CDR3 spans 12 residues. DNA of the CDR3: TGCGCCAGCAGCACGAGCTCCTACGAGCAGTACTTC. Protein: CASSTSSYEQYF.

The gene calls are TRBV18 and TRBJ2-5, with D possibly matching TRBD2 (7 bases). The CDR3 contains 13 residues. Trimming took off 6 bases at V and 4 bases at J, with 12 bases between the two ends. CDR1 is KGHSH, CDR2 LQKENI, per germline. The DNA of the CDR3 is TGTGCCAGCTCCGAAGGGGGGGCAGAGACCCAGTACTTC. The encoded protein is CASSEGGAETQYF. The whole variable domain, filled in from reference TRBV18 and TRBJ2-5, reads NAGVMQNPRHLVRRRGQEARLRCSPMKGHSHVYWYRQLPEEGLKFMVYLQKENIIDESGMPKERFSAEFPKEGPSILRIQQVVRGDSAAYFCASSEGGAETQYFGPGTRLLVL.

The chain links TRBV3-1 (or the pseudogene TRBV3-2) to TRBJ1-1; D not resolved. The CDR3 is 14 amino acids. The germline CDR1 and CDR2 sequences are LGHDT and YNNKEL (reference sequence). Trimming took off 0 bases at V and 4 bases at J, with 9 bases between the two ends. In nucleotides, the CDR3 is TGTGCCAGCAGCCAAGAAAACCGGTTCACTGAAGCTTTCTTT. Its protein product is CASSQENRFTEAFF.

The CDR3 reads CASSLADREQFF. Here the CDR3 DNA reads TGCGCCAGCAGCTTGGCTGACAGGGAGCAGTTCTTC. V is TRBV5-1 and J is TRBJ2-1; D might be TRBD1 (6 bases). This CDR3 has 12 residues. Germline CDR1 SGHRS, CDR2 YFSETQ. V lost 0 bases and J lost 10, with 8 bases in between.